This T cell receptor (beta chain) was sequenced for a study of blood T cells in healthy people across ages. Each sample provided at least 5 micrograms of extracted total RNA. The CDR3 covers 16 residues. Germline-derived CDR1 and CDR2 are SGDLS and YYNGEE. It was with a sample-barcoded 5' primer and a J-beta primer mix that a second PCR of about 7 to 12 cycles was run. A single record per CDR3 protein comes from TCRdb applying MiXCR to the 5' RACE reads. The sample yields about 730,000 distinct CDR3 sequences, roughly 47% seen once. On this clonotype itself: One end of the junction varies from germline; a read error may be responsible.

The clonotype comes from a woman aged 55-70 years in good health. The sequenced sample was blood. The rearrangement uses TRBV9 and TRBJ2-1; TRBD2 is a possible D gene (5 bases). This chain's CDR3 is CTSSVGGGGSYNEQFF. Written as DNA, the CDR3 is TGTACCAGCAGCGTAGGCGGAGGTGGCTCCTACAATGAGCAGTTCTTC.